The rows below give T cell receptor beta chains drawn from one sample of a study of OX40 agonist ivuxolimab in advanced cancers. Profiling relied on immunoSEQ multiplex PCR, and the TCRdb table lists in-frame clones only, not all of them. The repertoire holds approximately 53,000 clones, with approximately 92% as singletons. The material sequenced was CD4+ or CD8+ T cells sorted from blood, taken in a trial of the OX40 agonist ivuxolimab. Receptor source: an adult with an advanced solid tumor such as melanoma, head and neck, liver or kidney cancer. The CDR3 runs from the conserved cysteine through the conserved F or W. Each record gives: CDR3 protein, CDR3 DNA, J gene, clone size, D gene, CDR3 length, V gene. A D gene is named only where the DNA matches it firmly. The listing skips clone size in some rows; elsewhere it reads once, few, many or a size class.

CDR3 protein: CASSRLGNNEQFF; CDR3 DNA: TGTGCCAGCAGTCGCTTGGGGAACAATGAGCAGTTCTTC; J gene: TRBJ2-1; clone size: -; D gene: -; CDR3 length: 13; V gene: TRBV28
CDR3 protein: CASSQYRGRRPAGELFF; CDR3 DNA: TGTGCCAGCAGCCAATACAGGGGGCGGAGACCGGCCGGGGAGCTGTTTTTT; J gene: TRBJ2-2; clone size: -; D gene: TRBD1; CDR3 length: 17; V gene: TRBV9
CDR3 protein: CASSFRAATHGYTF; CDR3 DNA: TGTGCCAGCAGTTTTAGGGCGGCGACTCATGGCTACACCTTC; J gene: TRBJ1-2; clone size: -; D gene: -; CDR3 length: 14; V gene: TRBV28
CDR3 protein: CAISELVGNEQFF; CDR3 DNA: TGTGCCATCAGTGAGTTGGTGGGAAATGAGCAGTTCTTC; J gene: TRBJ2-1; clone size: -; D gene: -; CDR3 length: 13; V gene: TRBV10-3
CDR3 protein: CASSGPGGTDTQYF; CDR3 DNA: TGTGCCAGCAGCGGTCCCGGAGGCACAGATACGCAGTATTTT; J gene: TRBJ2-3; clone size: -; D gene: -; CDR3 length: 14; V gene: TRBV9
CDR3 protein: CASSLPTRDEQYF; CDR3 DNA: TGTGCCAGCAGTTTACCGACTAGGGACGAGCAGTACTTC; J gene: TRBJ2-7; clone size: -; D gene: -; CDR3 length: 13; V gene: TRBV28
CDR3 protein: CASSHRDLPLEQFF; CDR3 DNA: TGTGCCAGCTCCCACCGGGACCTACCCTTGGAGCAGTTCTTC; J gene: TRBJ2-1; clone size: -; D gene: -; CDR3 length: 14; V gene: TRBV18
CDR3 protein: CASSLAGGLVNEQFF; CDR3 DNA: TGTGCCAGCAGTTTAGCGGGAGGGTTAGTCAATGAGCAGTTCTTC; J gene: TRBJ2-1; clone size: once; D gene: TRBD2; CDR3 length: 15; V gene: TRBV27
CDR3 protein: CASSQEPVVYNEQFF; CDR3 DNA: TGCGCCAGCAGCCAAGAACCAGTCGTCTACAATGAGCAGTTCTTC; J gene: TRBJ2-1; clone size: -; D gene: -; CDR3 length: 15; V gene: TRBV4-1
CDR3 protein: CSVCRDTGELFF; CDR3 DNA: TGCAGCGTTTGCCGGGATACCGGGGAGCTGTTTTTT; J gene: TRBJ2-2; clone size: -; D gene: -; CDR3 length: 12; V gene: TRBV29-1
CDR3 protein: CASRSPLNEQFF; CDR3 DNA: TGTGCCAGCAGGTCGCCCCTCAATGAGCAGTTCTTC; J gene: TRBJ2-1; clone size: -; D gene: -; CDR3 length: 12; V gene: TRBV27